The source of this T cell receptor beta chain is a study of shared clonotypes between healthy human individuals. TCRdb's copy holds only in-frame clones and misses some; the assay was immunoSEQ multiplex PCR. Seen here are over 400,000 clones, roughly 95% observed once, and the top ten hold about 0.059%. The length of the CDR3 is 14 residues. Per the germline V gene, CDR1 is SNHLY and CDR2 is FYNNEI. V was pared by 6 bases and J by 6 bases, with 14 bases between. This clone has just one count. The chain is built from TRBV2 and TRBJ2-2, with D possibly being TRBD2 (6 bases). Sequencing was performed on naive CD4+ T cells sorted from blood. This sample's subset: CD45RA+ positively selected. The sequence was obtained from a woman in her twenties or thirties in good health. CDR3 sequence reads: CASRAGLSPGELFF. In nucleotides, the CDR3 is TGTGCCAGCAGGGCGGGACTCTCGCCCGGGGAGCTGTTTTTT.